The present T cell receptor beta chain was sequenced within a study of vaccination effects on CD4 cells after COVID-19. Concerning this clone itself: Its antigen remains unidentified.

Subsequent to 10 days of culture, CD4+ T cells were isolated. Everyone in the study got two shots of either the BNT162b2 or mRNA-1273 vaccine. CDR1 is LNHDA, CDR2 SQIVND, per germline (reference sequence). V was cut by 2 bases and J by 0 bases, with 8 bases left in between. This CDR3 spans 15 amino acids. The method was immunoSEQ multiplex PCR; TCRdb's version includes in-frame clones alone and lacks a portion of them. The sample gives about 66,000 clones, roughly 80% of which show up once; more than 2% is in the top ten. The source is a human donor who received a COVID-19 vaccine. The source was CD4+ T cells from PBMCs cultured without peptide, collected after COVID-19 vaccination. The chain is built from TRBV19 and TRBJ2-4, with D unclear. The CDR3 region has the DNA TGTGCCAGTAGTATATCGGTAATAGCCAAAAACATTCAGTACTTC. This translates into CASSISVIAKNIQYF.